The 9 T cell receptor beta chains below come from one sample, sequenced in a study of T cell responses to AZD1222 COVID-19 vaccine. TCRdb keeps only in-frame clones here, not all; method: immunoSEQ multiplex PCR. This table has 75,000 to 100,000 clones, 80% to 90% appearing once. Here the sequenced sample was peripheral blood, taken on day 0 of AZD1222 vaccination. These receptors came from an adult in good health.

This clone was counted once. The rearrangement joins TRBV5-1 to TRBJ1-2; 11 bases line up with TRBD1. With 4 bases clipped from V and 7 bases from J, the junction kept 9 bases outside the gene matches. Germline CDR1 is SGHRS and CDR2 is YFSETQ. There are 15 residues in the CDR3. Written as DNA, the CDR3 is TGCGCCAGCAGCCCCGGAGGGACAGGGGGTGTTGGCTACACCTTC. It yields the protein CASSPGGTGGVGYTF.

Written as DNA, the CDR3 is TGTGCCAGCAGCCAAGATCTATATAGCGGGGCTAACAATGAGCAGTTCTTC. This gives the protein CASSQDLYSGANNEQFF. V and J are TRBV4-2 and TRBJ2-1; 8 nucleotides line up with TRBD2. Germline loops: CDR1 LGHNA, CDR2 YNFKEQ. The ends lost 0 bases at V and 5 bases at J; junction bases unmatched: 9. This CDR3 is 17 amino acids long.

The CDR3 region has the DNA TGTGCCAGCAGCGTCGACAGGGAAGACACCATATATTTT. The encoded protein is CASSVDREDTIYF. This chain links TRBV11-2 with TRBJ1-3, with TRBD1 matching 7 bases. V shed 5 bases and J 8 bases; nucleotides not matched to a gene: 6. Germline V gene sequence: CDR1 SGHAT, CDR2 FQNNGV. The CDR3 covers 13 residues.

This clone was seen a few times. The V and J genes are TRBV2 and TRBJ2-2; possibly TRBD1 for D (6 bases). Trimming removed 4 bases at V and 1 base at J, with 10 bases between. The CDR3 length is 15 residues. CDR1 SNHLY and CDR2 FYNNEI come from the germline V gene. Written as DNA, the CDR3 is TGTGCCAGCAGTGTGTCAGGGGAGAACACCGGGGAGCTGTTTTTT. Protein: CASSVSGENTGELFF.

The rearrangement joins TRBV4-2 to TRBJ2-1; unclear D gene. The V and J ends lost 0 bases and 7 bases respectively, with 7 bases between them. The CDR3 totals 13 residues. From germline, CDR1 is LGHNA and CDR2 YNFKEQ. CDR3 sequence: CASSQDLGNEQFF. CDR3 sequence (DNA): TGTGCCAGCAGCCAAGATCTGGGGAATGAGCAGTTCTTC.

V gene TRBV5-6 combines with J gene TRBJ1-5; TRBD1 aligns across 7 bases. CDR3 length equals 16 residues. V lost 4 bases and J lost 4; bases outside the gene matches: 11. Germline V gene sequence: CDR1 SGHDT, CDR2 YYEEEE. Here the CDR3 reads CASSARIGTENQPQHF. As DNA, the CDR3 is TGTGCCAGCAGCGCAAGGATAGGGACAGAGAATCAGCCCCAGCATTTT.

This clone was counted many times. The chain employs TRBV9 and TRBJ2-7; D not certain. V was trimmed by 3 bases and J by 0 bases, leaving 16 bases between them. The germline V gene has CDR1 SGDLS and CDR2 YYNGEE. The CDR3 is 16 residues long. The CDR3 nucleotides are TGTGCCAGCAGCGAGCCCCTGGACGCCCCCTCCTACGAGCAGTACTTC. It codes for CASSEPLDAPSYEQYF.

V gene TRBV27 combines with J gene TRBJ2-7, with D perhaps TRBD2 (6 bases). CDR3 length: 17 amino acids. V was trimmed by 8 bases and J by 7 bases, leaving 30 bases between them. Germline V gives CDR1 MNHEY, CDR2 SMNVEV (reference sequence). The CDR3 coding sequence is TGTGCCAGCCATTCAGCGGGCGGGGTAGTAAGGGGACGGGAGCAGTACTTC. The encoded protein is CASHSAGGVVRGREQYF.

In DNA form, the CDR3 reads TGTGCCAGCAGCTCAGGACAGTTTCCAGATACGCAGTATTTT. Its protein product is CASSSGQFPDTQYF. The V gene is TRBV16, the J gene TRBJ2-3, with D perhaps matching TRBD1 (6 bases). CDR3 length: 14 amino acids. V shed 5 bases and J shed 4 bases, with 13 bases lying between them. Germline V gives CDR1 KGHSY, CDR2 FQNENV.